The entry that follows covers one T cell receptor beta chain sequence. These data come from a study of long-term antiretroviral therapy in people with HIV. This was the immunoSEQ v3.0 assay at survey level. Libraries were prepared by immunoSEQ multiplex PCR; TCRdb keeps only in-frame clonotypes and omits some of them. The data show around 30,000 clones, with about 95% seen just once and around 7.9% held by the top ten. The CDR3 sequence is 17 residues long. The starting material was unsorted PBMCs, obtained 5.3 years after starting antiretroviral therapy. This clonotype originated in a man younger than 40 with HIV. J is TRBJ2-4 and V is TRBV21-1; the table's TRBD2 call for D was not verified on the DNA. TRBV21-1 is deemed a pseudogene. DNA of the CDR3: TGTGCCAGCAGCAAAAGGACTAGCGGAGTAGCCAAAAACATTCAGTACTTC. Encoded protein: CASSKRTSGVAKNIQYF.